This entry lists 15 T cell receptor beta chains sequenced from one sample in a study of blood T cell repertoires in COVID-19. Libraries were prepared by immunoSEQ multiplex PCR; TCRdb keeps only in-frame clonotypes and omits some of them. Of 300,000 to 350,000 clones listed, around 90% were seen once; the top ten hold around 0.98%. Sequencing used peripheral blood. The source of these receptors is a woman aged 40 to 55 with COVID-19, enrolled during active disease.

The gene calls are TRBV4-2 and TRBJ2-4; 8 nucleotides agree with TRBD1. The CDR3 runs 19 residues. With V trimmed by 5 bases and J by 0 bases, 15 bases remained unmatched. Germline CDR1 is LGHNA and CDR2 is YNFKEQ. The CDR3 region has the DNA TGTGCCAGCAGCGAAACAGGGGGAGACGGCCAGCCAGCCAAAAACATTCAGTACTTC. Translated: CASSETGGDGQPAKNIQYF.

This rearrangement joins TRBV5-4 to TRBJ1-5, with D uncertain. The V end was cut by 0 bases, the J end by 0 bases, with 7 bases between. Germline CDR1 SGHNT, CDR2 YYREEE (reference sequence). The CDR3 extends over 15 amino acids. The CDR3 loop is CASSLDGGSNQPQHF. In nucleotides, the CDR3 is TGTGCCAGCAGCTTGGATGGCGGTAGCAATCAGCCCCAGCATTTT.

The chain combines TRBV5-6 with TRBJ2-3, with 7 bases aligning to TRBD2. The CDR3 sequence is 16 residues long. Trimming at V came to 4 bases and at J to 6 bases, leaving 14 bases not matched to a gene. CDR1 is SGHDT and CDR2 is YYEEEE in the germline V gene. CDR3 nucleotide sequence: TGTGCCAGCAGCGTCCTAGGAGCGGGATCGGGCGATACGCAGTATTTT. Its translation is CASSVLGAGSGDTQYF.

This rearrangement joins TRBV12-3 or TRBV12-4 to TRBJ1-2, with D tentatively TRBD1 (5 bases). Trimming shortened V by 5 bases and J by 7 bases, and 14 bases separated the two germline ends. There are 13 residues in the CDR3. CDR3 nucleotides: TGTGCCAGCAGTCCTAATGGGGCGGTTGGCTACACCTTC. Encoded protein: CASSPNGAVGYTF.

J is TRBJ1-2 and V is TRBV7-2; 9 positions match TRBD1. The CDR3 covers 14 residues. The V gene's germline CDR1 is SGHTA and CDR2 FQGNSA. J gave up 6 bases and V 5 bases, and 7 bases lay outside the gene matches. CDR3 DNA: TGTGCCAGCAGCCTTGGGACAGGGTGGGATGGCTACACCTTC. Amino acids: CASSLGTGWDGYTF.

The V gene is TRBV15, the J gene TRBJ1-6; no firm D call. CDR3 length: 15 residues. CDR1 and CDR2 (germline): LNHNV, YYDKDF (reference sequence). Trimming cost V 1 base and J 6 bases, with 10 bases left between them. CDR3 sequence (DNA): TGTGCCACCAGCAGAGGAGTATCGGGTAATTCACCCCTCCACTTT. This translates into CATSRGVSGNSPLHF. Combining the CDR3 with reference TRBV15 and TRBJ1-6 gives the whole variable domain DAMVIQNPRYQVTQFGKPVTLSCSQTLNHNVMYWYQQKSSQAPKLLFHYYDKDFNNEADTPDNFQSRRPNTSFCFLDIRSPGLGDTAMYLCATSRGVSGNSPLHFGNGTRLTVT.

This clone was seen once. The chain couples TRBV9 to TRBJ2-2, with D uncertain. Germline V gene data show CDR1 as SGDLS and CDR2 as YYNGEE. The CDR3 has 14 amino acids. Trimming shortened V by 4 bases and J by 0 bases, and 7 bases separated the two germline ends. This CDR3 is CASSPHPNTGELFF. In DNA form, the CDR3 reads TGTGCCAGCAGCCCCCATCCGAACACCGGGGAGCTGTTTTTT. Full variable domain (remainder filled in from reference TRBV9 and TRBJ2-2): DSGVTQTPKHLITATGQRVTLRCSPRSGDLSVYWYQQSLDQGLQFLIQYYNGEERAKGNILERFSAQQFPDLHSELNLSSLELGDSALYFCASSPHPNTGELFFGEGSRLTVL.

The rearrangement joins TRBV3-1 (or the pseudogene TRBV3-2) to TRBJ1-6, with a weak D call TRBD1 (6 bases). This CDR3 contains 14 residues. V was trimmed by 3 bases and J by 7 bases, leaving 10 bases between them. Germline V CDR1 and CDR2: LGHDT, YNNKEL (reference sequence). CDR3 loop: CASSQGHGNSPLHF. The DNA of the CDR3 is TGTGCCAGCAGCCAGGGACATGGGAATTCACCCCTCCACTTT.

A few counts support this clone. The chain joins TRBV3-1 (or the pseudogene TRBV3-2) to TRBJ2-1; D is perhaps TRBD2 (6 bases). Trimming took 4 bases from V and 6 from J, leaving 16 bases between them. The CDR3 covers 15 residues. Germline V gene data show CDR1 as LGHDT and CDR2 as YNNKEL (reference sequence). Written as DNA, the CDR3 is TGTGCCAGCAGCCCGACGACAGTGGAGGGCAATGAGCAGTTCTTC. Translating gives CASSPTTVEGNEQFF.

This chain uses TRBV12-5 with TRBJ2-6; 9 nucleotides match TRBD1. The germline V gene has CDR1 LGHNT and CDR2 FRNRAP. With 0 bases clipped from V and 2 bases from J, the junction kept 14 bases outside the gene matches. The CDR3 covers 21 residues. The DNA of the CDR3 is TGTGCTAGTGGTTTGGTACCTCGATGGACAGGGGAAGAGGCTGGGGCCAACGTCCTGACTTTC. This gives the protein CASGLVPRWTGEEAGANVLTF.

The chain has TRBV5-1 and TRBJ2-2; TRBD2 might be the D (5 bases). CDR3 length: 15 amino acids. V was shortened by 3 bases and J by 5 bases, with 14 bases between the two germline ends. Germline V gene sequence: CDR1 SGHRS, CDR2 YFSETQ. The CDR3 nucleotides are TGCGCCAGCAGCTCCGACCCCCAGCGGACCGGGGAGCTGTTTTTT. It yields the protein CASSSDPQRTGELFF.

The rearrangement uses TRBV19 and TRBJ2-1; 9 bases match TRBD1. J gave up 4 bases and V 5 bases, and 9 bases lay outside the gene matches. The CDR3 sequence is 16 residues long. The germline V gene encodes CDR1 LNHDA and CDR2 SQIVND (reference sequence). Written as DNA, the CDR3 is TGTGCCAGTAGTCCTCAGGGGGGGACAGGGTACAATGAGCAGTTCTTC. Translation: CASSPQGGTGYNEQFF.

This clone has a single count. The chain is built from TRBV28 and TRBJ2-7, with TRBD2 matching over 7 bases. Trimming cost V 8 bases and J 6 bases; bases outside gene matches: 13. The V gene's germline CDR1 is MDHEN and CDR2 SYDVKM. This CDR3 contains 14 residues. This CDR3 is CASAPIRASGEQYF. CDR3 coding DNA: TGTGCCAGCGCCCCTATAAGGGCTAGCGGCGAGCAGTACTTC.

The gene calls are TRBV27 and TRBJ2-7; perhaps TRBD1 as D (6 bases). Trimming shortened V by 1 base and J by 0 bases, and 10 bases separated the two germline ends. CDR1 is MNHEY, CDR2 SMNVEV, per germline (reference sequence). The CDR3 sequence is 15 residues long. CDR3 sequence reads: CASSLLGAGSYEQYF. The CDR3 DNA is TGTGCCAGCAGTTTATTGGGGGCTGGCTCCTACGAGCAGTACTTC.

The gene calls are TRBV7-2 and TRBJ1-2; D remains unclear. CDR1 SGHTA and CDR2 FQGNSA come from the germline V gene. The V gene lost 1 base and the J gene lost 4 bases, with 7 bases spanning the gap. The CDR3 has 13 amino acids. The CDR3 bases are TGTGCCAGCAGCTTAGACAGATCCTATGGCTACACCTTC. Amino acid sequence: CASSLDRSYGYTF.